This T cell receptor beta chain was retrieved from a study of blood T cell repertoires in COVID-19. At the level of the study: The United States, Italy and Spain supplied acute and convalescent COVID-19 samples. Nucleic acid was either cDNA or gDNA, and it came from T cells, B-cell-depleted T cells, or PBMCs.

CDR1 MDHEN and CDR2 SYDVKM come from the germline V gene. This CDR3 comprises 15 residues. V gave up 5 bases and J gave up 5 bases; unmatched junction bases: 11. In the authors' workflow: For nucleated cells, counts were estimated from reference gene primer amplification. The method was immunoSEQ multiplex PCR; TCRdb's version includes in-frame clones alone and lacks a portion of them. The DNA was the basis for D and trimming; V, J and clone size are from that table. The profile covers under 250,000 clones, with roughly 84% appearing a single time and approximately 1.4% taken by the ten largest. The chain has TRBV28 and TRBJ1-2; 7 positions agree with TRBD1. The source material was peripheral blood. The sequence was collected from a middle-aged woman who had recovered from COVID-19. For the CDR3, the DNA is TGTGCCAGCAGTCCGGGAGGGGGCGACTGGTATGGCTACACCTTC. Translated: CASSPGGGDWYGYTF.